This T cell receptor beta chain was found in a study of Ad26.COV2.S vaccination and SARS-CoV-2 variants. Study context: Intramuscular Ad26.COV2.S doses were given once or twice, 56 days apart.

Using immunoSEQ multiplex PCR, the repertoire was profiled, and TCRdb retains in-frame clones only, with some absent. This table holds roughly 270,000 clones, approximately 89% found once. Treatment: approximately 18 received Ad26.COV2.S at low or high dose, single or two shots; 5 received placebo; per-sample allocation not given. Day 63 after the first injection of vaccine or placebo was the sampling time. Germline values: CDR1 MNHEY, CDR2 SMNVEV (reference sequence). The CDR3 runs 13 residues. Trimming removed 6 bases from V and 7 bases from J, with 15 bases in between. This chain joins TRBV27 and TRBJ1-2, with D possibly matching TRBD1 (5 bases). This receptor was taken from a person aged 18-65 years who received the Ad26.COV2.S COVID-19 vaccine or a placebo. This specimen consisted of peripheral blood, obtained in a trial of Ad26.COV2.S vaccine versus placebo. Here the CDR3 DNA reads TGTGCCAGCAGCCCCCAGGGCGTCGGTGGCTACACCTTC. Amino acids: CASSPQGVGGYTF.